What follows is one T cell receptor beta chain and its context. This clonotype appeared a few times. This receptor's antigen is unknown. No base quality values were provided; no much bigger clone lies one nucleotide off. PBMCs were isolated by Ficoll-Paque density gradient centrifugation. The sample comes from a study of T-cell memory formation after mild COVID-19 (dated by TCRdb to 2020 to 2022). About the full investigation: TCR sequence clusters from the two donors were largely donor specific. In two donors, T-cell clones that expanded and contracted after mild COVID-19 were tracked by sequencing TCRalpha and TCRbeta repertoires over time. Two young, previously healthy adult volunteers made up the cohort, one male and one female.

TCRdb names Illumina NovaSeq 6000 as the instrument used. Using 5'RACE with constant-segment primers, TCRalpha and TCRbeta cDNA libraries were constructed, with sample barcodes and unique molecular identifiers added in the process. Trizol reagent was used to extract RNA from every sample. Library amplification was performed in two PCR steps, and a second sample barcode and Illumina TruSeq adapters were introduced in the second step. Sequencing of the libraries was done on an Illumina NovaSeq, producing 2 x 150 bp paired-end reads. Per the source publication's procedure: Demultiplexing of reads and collapsing into UMI-guided consensus sequences were performed with migec v1.2.7. With mixcr v2.1.11, UMI consensuses were aligned to TRA and TRB V and J templates and assembled into clonotypes. Clonotypes were classified as expanded or contracted when called significant by both edgeR and NoisET, with noise models trained on biological replicates. For edgeR calls, a false discovery rate-adjusted p below 0.01 and a log2 fold-change threshold of 1 were applied. As an exploratory analysis of dynamics, PCA with hierarchical clustering was applied to max-normalized trajectories of the 1000 most abundant clonotypes. Each responding clone was given a CD4 or CD8 phenotype based on the CD4+ and CD8+ repertoires, which had been sequenced separately. TCRdb applied fastp at Q25 and MiXCR to the public reads, then kept only in-frame beta chains. Entries that share a CDR3 protein sequence are merged under the most common genes and DNA. The V and J calls were determined by TCRdb, not by the authors. This sample lists about 350,000 distinct CDR3 sequences; roughly an eighth were detected once. 20% to 25% of the sample rests with the top ten.

Between the V and J ends, shortened by 7 bases and 5 bases respectively, the junction contains 17 bases. The CDR3 sequence holds 14 residues, the cysteine and phenylalanine included. Only CDR3 DNA remains: 42 bases, in frame from the first base. Paper-wide results and their limitations: Balanced CD4/CD8 phenotypes were observed for clones contracting from day 15 to 85, whereas a bias towards CD4+ was observed for a second wave of clones expanding from day 15 to 37. Some responding clones were detected in pre-infection memory, suggesting pre-existing cross-reactive memory T cells joined the SARS-CoV-2 response. Whether the second-wave clones peaking on day 37 were SARS-CoV-2 specific was not confirmed. Contracting CD4+ clones were found mainly in CM and EM memory subsets, while CD8+ clones were enriched in EMRA. Only two mild cases were covered by the study, and larger cohorts that include severe cases with pre-infection samples were considered necessary.

This TCR was sampled from a man aged 18 to 30 who had mild COVID-19 (a few samples of this study predate the infection). The sample titles of this study are shuffled in the database, so cell type and time point are left out; the donor was told from shared clones. The sequence links TRBV12-3 or TRBV12-4 to TRBJ1-1; the D gene is possibly TRBD1, with 6 bases matching. Material for sequencing was PBMCs or a T cell subset sorted from them (not recorded which). The CDR3 here reads CASTALQGGTEAFF. The DNA sequence is TGTGCCAGCACCGCCCTACAGGGTGGGACTGAAGCTTTCTTT.